This T cell receptor (beta chain) appears in the sequencing data of a study of shared clonotypes between healthy human individuals. The germline V and J ends were trimmed by 6 bases and 5 bases, with 11 bases remaining between them. Looked up from germline, CDR1 is MNHNY and CDR2 is SVGAGI (reference sequence). The CDR3 spans 13 residues. Method: immunoSEQ multiplex PCR; TCRdb's copy keeps in-frame clones and lacks some. The data show about 2,500,000 clones, with about 92% seen just once and about 0.13% held by the top ten. This TCR was recovered from a man younger than 35 in good health. Sequencing used naive CD4+ T cells sorted from blood. Subset of the sample: CD45RA+ positively selected. V gene TRBV6-6 combines with J gene TRBJ1-5; a possible D gene is TRBD1 (6 bases). As DNA, the CDR3 is TGTGCCAGCAGAGACAGGCGGGATCAGCCCCAGCATTTT. This gives the protein CASRDRRDQPQHF.